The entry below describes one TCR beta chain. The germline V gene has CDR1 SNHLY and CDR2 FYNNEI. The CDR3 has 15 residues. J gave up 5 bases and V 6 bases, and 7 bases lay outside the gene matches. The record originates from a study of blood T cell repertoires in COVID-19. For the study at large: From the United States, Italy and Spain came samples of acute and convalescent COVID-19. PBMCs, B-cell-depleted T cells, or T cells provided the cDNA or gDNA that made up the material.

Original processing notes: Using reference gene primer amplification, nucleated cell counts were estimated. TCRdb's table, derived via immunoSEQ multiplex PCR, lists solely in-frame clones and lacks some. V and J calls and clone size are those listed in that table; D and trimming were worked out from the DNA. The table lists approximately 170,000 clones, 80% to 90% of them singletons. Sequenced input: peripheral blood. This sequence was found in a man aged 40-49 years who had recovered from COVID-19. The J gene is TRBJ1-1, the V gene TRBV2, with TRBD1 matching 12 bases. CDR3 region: CASSRDRGRSTEAFF. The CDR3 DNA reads TGTGCCAGCAGCCGGGACAGGGGGCGCAGTACTGAAGCTTTCTTT.